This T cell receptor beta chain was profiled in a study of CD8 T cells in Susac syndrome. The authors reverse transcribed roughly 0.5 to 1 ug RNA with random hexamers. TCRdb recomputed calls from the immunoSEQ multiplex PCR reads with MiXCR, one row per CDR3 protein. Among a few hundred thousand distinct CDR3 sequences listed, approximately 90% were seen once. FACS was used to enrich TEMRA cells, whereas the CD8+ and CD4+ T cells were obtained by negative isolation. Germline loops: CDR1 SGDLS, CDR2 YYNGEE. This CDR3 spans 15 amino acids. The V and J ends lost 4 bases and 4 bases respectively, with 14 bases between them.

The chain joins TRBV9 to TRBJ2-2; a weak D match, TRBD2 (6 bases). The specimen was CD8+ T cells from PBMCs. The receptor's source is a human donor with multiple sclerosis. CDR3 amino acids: CASSSRTTFTGELFF. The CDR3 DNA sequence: TGTGCCAGCAGCTCCCGGACTACCTTCACCGGGGAGCTGTTTTTT.